Presented here are 6 T cell receptor beta chains from one specimen sequenced in a study of blood T cell repertoires in COVID-19 (dated by TCRdb to about 2020). The library came from the immunoSEQ multiplex PCR assay. TCRdb obtained this table from immuneACCESS and retained in-frame rearrangements with V and J assigned. These tables miss some clones; where compared with another copy, unresolved V genes account for less than half of the shortfall, and the remainder is unexplained. This sample comprises tens of thousands of clones, roughly four fifths of them detected only once. Approximately 1.2% of the sample rests with the top ten. The specimen was peripheral blood. These receptors all stem from a woman older than 75 with acute or convalescent COVID-19.

J is TRBJ2-3 and V is TRBV18; a weak D match, TRBD1 (5 bases). The CDR3 contains 15 residues. The V end lost 6 bases, the J end lost 1 base, and 14 bases lay between the germline ends. CDR1 KGHSH and CDR2 LQKENI come from the germline V gene. The CDR3 loop is CASSLMVGGTDTQYF. The CDR3 DNA follows: TGTGCCAGCTCGTTGATGGTAGGGGGCACAGATACGCAGTATTTT.

The chain's CDR3 is CASSLGTGNTEAFF. CDR3 sequence (DNA): TGTGCCAGCAGCCTTGGGACAGGGAACACTGAAGCTTTCTTT. The chain couples TRBV5-4 to TRBJ1-1; 8 nucleotides line up with TRBD1. With V trimmed by 4 bases and J by 1 base, 3 bases remained unmatched. The V gene's germline CDR1 is SGHNT and CDR2 YYREEE (reference sequence). CDR3 size: 14 residues.

The genes are TRBV10-3 and TRBJ1-6, with D possibly matching TRBD1 (6 bases). CDR1 is ENHRY, CDR2 SYGVKD, per germline. There are 13 residues in the CDR3. Trimming pared 6 bases from V and 12 bases from J, leaving 15 bases between. The CDR3 DNA reads TGTGCCATCAGACCCGACAGGTTAGGACCCCTCCACTTT. This sequence encodes CAIRPDRLGPLHF.

This chain uses TRBV5-4 with TRBJ1-2; 12 positions match TRBD1. The CDR3 contains 15 residues. Trimming took 4 bases from V and 8 from J; bases not matched to a gene: 9. Looked up from germline, CDR1 is SGHNT and CDR2 is YYREEE (reference sequence). The CDR3 DNA reads as TGTGCCAGCAGCCCCCGGGACAGGGGGCTGGCCGGCTACACCTTC. It is translated as CASSPRDRGLAGYTF.

V usage is TRBV28 and J usage is TRBJ1-1, with D uncertain. From germline, CDR1 is MDHEN and CDR2 SYDVKM. The CDR3 is made up of 14 amino acids. Trimming stripped 6 bases from V and 3 bases from J, with 14 bases between. This chain's CDR3 is CASSPTLRDTEAFF. CDR3 DNA: TGTGCCAGCAGCCCGACTCTGCGGGACACTGAAGCTTTCTTT. Full variable domain (rest looked up from reference TRBV28 and TRBJ1-1): DVKVTQSSRYLVKRTGEKVFLECVQDMDHENMFWYRQDPGLGLRLIYFSYDVKMKEKGDIPEGYSVSREKKERFSLILESASTNQTSMYLCASSPTLRDTEAFFGQGTRLTVV.

The gene calls are TRBV7-7 and TRBJ2-5; 8 bases fit TRBD2. CDR3 length: 13 amino acids. The junction had 6 bases not matched to a gene; V was cut back by 5 bases and J by 7 bases. The germline V gene has CDR1 SSHAT and CDR2 FNYEAQ (reference sequence). The CDR3, as DNA: TGTGCCAGCAGCCAACTCGGGGGGGGGACCCAGTACTTC. Protein sequence: CASSQLGGGTQYF.